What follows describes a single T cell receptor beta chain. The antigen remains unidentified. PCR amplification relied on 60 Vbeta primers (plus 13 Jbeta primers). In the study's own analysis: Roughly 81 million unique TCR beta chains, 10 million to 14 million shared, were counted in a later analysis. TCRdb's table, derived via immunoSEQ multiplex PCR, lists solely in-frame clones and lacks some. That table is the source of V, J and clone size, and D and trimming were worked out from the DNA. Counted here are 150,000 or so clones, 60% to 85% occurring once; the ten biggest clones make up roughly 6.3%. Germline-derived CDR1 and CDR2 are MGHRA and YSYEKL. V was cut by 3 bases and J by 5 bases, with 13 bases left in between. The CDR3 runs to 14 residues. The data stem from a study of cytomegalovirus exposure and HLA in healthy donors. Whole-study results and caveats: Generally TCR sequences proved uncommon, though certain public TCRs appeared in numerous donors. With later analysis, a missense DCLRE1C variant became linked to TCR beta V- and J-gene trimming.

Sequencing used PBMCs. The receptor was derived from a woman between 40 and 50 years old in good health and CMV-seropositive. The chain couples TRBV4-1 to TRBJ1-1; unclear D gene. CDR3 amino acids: CASSQAGYGTEAFF. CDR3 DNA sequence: TGCGCCAGCAGCCAGGCCGGGTATGGGACTGAAGCTTTCTTT.